The clone carrying this T cell receptor beta chain was seen ten or more times. Using its own MiXCR run on the RT-PCR reads, TCRdb lists one record per CDR3 protein. In the table there are some 640,000 distinct CDR3 sequences, 14% of which are singletons. The sample is drawn from a study of response to subunit inactivated influenza vaccine. Germline lookup yields CDR1 LGHDT and CDR2 YNNKEL (reference sequence). CDR3 length: 12 amino acids. Trimming left V 2 bases short and J 7 bases short, with 8 bases between. The sample was PBMCs from blood, taken 14 days before vaccination. The J gene is TRBJ1-2, the V gene TRBV3-1; D gene uncertain. The source of this sequence is a man aged 45-65 years who received an inactivated influenza vaccine. CDR3 loop: CASSQLGAGYTF. CDR3 sequence (DNA): TGTGCCAGCAGCCAACTCGGAGCTGGCTACACCTTC.